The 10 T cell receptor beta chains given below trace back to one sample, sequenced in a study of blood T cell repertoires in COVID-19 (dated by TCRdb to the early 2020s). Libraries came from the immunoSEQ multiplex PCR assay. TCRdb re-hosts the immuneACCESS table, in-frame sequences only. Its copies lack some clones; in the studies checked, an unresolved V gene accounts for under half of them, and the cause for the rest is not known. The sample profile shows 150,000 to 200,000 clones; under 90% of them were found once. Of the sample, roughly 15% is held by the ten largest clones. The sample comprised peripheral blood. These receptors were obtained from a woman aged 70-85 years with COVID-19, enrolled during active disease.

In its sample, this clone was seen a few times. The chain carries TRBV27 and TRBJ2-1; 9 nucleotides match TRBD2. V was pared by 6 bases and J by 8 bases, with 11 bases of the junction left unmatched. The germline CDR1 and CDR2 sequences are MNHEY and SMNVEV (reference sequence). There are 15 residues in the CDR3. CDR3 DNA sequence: TGTGCCAGCAGGCCGTTGAGTAGCGGGAGTGATGAGCAGTTCTTC. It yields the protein CASRPLSSGSDEQFF.

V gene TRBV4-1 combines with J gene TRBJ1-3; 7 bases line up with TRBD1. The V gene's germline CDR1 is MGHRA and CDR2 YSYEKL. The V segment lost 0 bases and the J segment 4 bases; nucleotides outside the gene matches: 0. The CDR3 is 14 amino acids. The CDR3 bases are TGCGCCAGCAGCCAAGACAGGGGGGGAAACACCATATATTTT. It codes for CASSQDRGGNTIYF.

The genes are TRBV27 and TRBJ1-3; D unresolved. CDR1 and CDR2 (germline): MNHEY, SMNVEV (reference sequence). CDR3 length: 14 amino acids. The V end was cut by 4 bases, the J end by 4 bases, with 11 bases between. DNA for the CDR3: TGTGCCAGCAGTTCCGGACTTAGGGGAAACACCATATATTTT. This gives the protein CASSSGLRGNTIYF.

CDR3 bases: TGTGCCAGCAGTCCTCGGGACACCGGCTCCCTCTCTGGGGCCAACGTCCTGACTTTC. Translating it yields CASSPRDTGSLSGANVLTF. The chain couples TRBV6-6 to TRBJ2-6; maybe TRBD1 (6 bases). This CDR3 is 19 amino acids long. V lost 5 bases to trimming and J lost 0 bases, with 20 bases between them. The germline gives CDR1 MNHNY, CDR2 SVGAGI (reference sequence).

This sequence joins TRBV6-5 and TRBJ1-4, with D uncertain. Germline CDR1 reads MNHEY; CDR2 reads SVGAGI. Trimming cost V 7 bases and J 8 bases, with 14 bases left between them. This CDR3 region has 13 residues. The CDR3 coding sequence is TGTGCCAGCATGGTCAGATTATCCGAAAAACTGTTTTTT. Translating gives CASMVRLSEKLFF.

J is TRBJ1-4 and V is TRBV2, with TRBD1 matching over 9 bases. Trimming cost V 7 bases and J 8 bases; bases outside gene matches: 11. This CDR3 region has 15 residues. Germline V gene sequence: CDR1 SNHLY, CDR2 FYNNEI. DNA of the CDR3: TGTGCCAGCAATCGAAGGGACAGGGTGAAGGAAAAACTGTTTTTT. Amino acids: CASNRRDRVKEKLFF.

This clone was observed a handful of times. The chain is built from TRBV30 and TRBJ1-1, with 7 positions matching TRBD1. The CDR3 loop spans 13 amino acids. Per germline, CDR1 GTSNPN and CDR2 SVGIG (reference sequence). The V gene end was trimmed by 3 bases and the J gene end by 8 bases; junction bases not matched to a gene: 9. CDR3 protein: CAWRYDRDGEAFF. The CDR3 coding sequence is TGTGCCTGGAGATATGACAGGGATGGAGAAGCTTTCTTT.

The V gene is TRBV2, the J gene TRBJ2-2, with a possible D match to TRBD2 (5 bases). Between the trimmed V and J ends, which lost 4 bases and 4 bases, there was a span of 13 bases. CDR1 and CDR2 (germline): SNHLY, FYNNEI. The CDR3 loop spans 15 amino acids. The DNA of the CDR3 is TGTGCCAGCAGTGTCGTCGGGGATGGCACCGGGGAGCTGTTTTTT. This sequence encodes CASSVVGDGTGELFF.

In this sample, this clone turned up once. CDR3 residues: CASSYVGGNQPQHF. The CDR3 bases are TGTGCCAGCAGCTACGTAGGAGGCAATCAGCCCCAGCATTTT. V gene TRBV5-6 combines with J gene TRBJ1-5; D gene uncertain. CDR3 length: 14 residues. Germline CDR1 reads SGHDT; CDR2 reads YYEEEE. V was shortened by 3 bases and J by 2 bases, with 9 bases between the two germline ends.

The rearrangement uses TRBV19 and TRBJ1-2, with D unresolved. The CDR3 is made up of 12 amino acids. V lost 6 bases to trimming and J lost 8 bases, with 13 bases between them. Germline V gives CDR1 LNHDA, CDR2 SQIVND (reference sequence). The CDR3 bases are TGTGCCAGTAGAGCAGGATTAGGAGGCTACACCTTC. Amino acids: CASRAGLGGYTF.